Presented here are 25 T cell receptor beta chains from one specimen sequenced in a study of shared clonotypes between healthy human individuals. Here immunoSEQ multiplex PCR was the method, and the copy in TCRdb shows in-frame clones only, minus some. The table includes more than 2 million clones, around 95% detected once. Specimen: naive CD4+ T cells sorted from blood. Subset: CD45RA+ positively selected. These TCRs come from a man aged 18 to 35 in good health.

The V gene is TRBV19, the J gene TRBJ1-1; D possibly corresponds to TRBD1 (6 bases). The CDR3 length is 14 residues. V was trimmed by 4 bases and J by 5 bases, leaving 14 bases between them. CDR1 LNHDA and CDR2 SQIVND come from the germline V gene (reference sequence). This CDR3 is CASSNPAGETEAFF. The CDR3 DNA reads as TGTGCCAGTAGTAACCCGGCAGGGGAGACTGAAGCTTTCTTT.

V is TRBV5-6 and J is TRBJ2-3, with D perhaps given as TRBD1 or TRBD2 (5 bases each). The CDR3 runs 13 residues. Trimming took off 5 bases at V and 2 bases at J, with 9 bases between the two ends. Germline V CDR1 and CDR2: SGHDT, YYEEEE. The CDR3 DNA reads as TGTGCCAGCAGGTGGGACGACACAGATACGCAGTATTTT. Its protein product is CASRWDDTDTQYF.

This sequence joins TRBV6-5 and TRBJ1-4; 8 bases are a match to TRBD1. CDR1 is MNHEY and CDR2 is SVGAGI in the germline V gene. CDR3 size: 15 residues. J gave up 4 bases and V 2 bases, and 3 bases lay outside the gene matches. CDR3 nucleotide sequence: TGTGCCAGCAGTTACATAGGACAGGGTAATGAAAAACTGTTTTTT. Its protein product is CASSYIGQGNEKLFF.

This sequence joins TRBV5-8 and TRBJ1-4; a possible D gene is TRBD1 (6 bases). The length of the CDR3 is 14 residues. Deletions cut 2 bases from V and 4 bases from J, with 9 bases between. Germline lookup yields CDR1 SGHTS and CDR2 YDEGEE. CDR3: CASSFGQLNEKLFF. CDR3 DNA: TGTGCCAGCAGCTTCGGACAGCTTAATGAAAAACTGTTTTTT.

CDR3 loop: CASSLDRGRTYEQYF. The CDR3 region has the DNA TGTGCCAGCAGCCTTGACAGGGGGCGAACCTACGAGCAGTACTTC. The chain uses TRBV5-4 and TRBJ2-7, with TRBD1 matching over 10 bases. Germline-derived CDR1 and CDR2 are SGHNT and YYREEE (reference sequence). J was trimmed by 2 bases and V by 4 bases; bases with no gene match: 6. The CDR3 length is 15 residues. Full variable domain (outside the CDR3, taken from reference TRBV5-4 and TRBJ2-7): ETGVTQSPTHLIKTRGQQVTLRCSSQSGHNTVSWYQQALGQGPQFIFQYYREEENGRGNFPPRFSGLQFPNYSSELNVNALELDDSALYLCASSLDRGRTYEQYFGPGTRLTVT.

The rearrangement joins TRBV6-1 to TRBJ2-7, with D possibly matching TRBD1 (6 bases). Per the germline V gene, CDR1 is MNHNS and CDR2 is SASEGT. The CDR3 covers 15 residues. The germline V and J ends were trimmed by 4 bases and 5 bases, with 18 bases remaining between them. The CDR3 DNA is TGTGCCAGCAGTGTTACCGACAGGCAGTTCAACGAGCAGTACTTC. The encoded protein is CASSVTDRQFNEQYF.

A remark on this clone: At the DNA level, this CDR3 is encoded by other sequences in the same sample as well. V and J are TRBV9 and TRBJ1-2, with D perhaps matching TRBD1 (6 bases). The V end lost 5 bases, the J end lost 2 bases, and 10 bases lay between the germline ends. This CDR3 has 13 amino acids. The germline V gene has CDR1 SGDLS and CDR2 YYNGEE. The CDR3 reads CASSRTGNYGYTF. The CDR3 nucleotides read TGTGCCAGCAGTCGCACAGGGAACTATGGCTACACCTTC.

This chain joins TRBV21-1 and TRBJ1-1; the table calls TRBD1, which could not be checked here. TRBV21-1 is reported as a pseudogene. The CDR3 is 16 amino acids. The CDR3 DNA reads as TGTGCCAGCAGCTTGGACAGGGGCGAAGTGAACACTGAAGCTTTCTTT. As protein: CASSLDRGEVNTEAFF.

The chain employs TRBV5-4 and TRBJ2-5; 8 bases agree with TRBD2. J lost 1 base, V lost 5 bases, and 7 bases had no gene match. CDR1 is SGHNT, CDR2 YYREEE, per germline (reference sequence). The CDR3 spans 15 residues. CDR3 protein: CASRRGGSTQETQYF. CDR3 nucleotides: TGTGCCAGCAGGCGCGGGGGGTCCACCCAAGAGACCCAGTACTTC.

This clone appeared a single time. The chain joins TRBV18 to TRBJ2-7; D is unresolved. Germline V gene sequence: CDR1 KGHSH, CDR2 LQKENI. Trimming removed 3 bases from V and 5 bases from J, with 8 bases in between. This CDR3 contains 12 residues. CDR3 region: CASSPENDEQYF. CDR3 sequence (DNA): TGTGCCAGCTCACCGGAGAACGACGAGCAGTACTTC.

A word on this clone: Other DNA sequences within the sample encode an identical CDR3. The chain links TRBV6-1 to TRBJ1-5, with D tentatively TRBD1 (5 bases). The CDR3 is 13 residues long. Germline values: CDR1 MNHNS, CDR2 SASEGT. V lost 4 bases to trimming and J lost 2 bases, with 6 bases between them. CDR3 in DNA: TGTGCCAGCAGTGCACAGGGCAATCAGCCCCAGCATTTT. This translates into CASSAQGNQPQHF.

The CDR3 region is CASSAGRETYNEQFF. The CDR3 DNA reads TGTGCCAGCAGCGCCGGGAGAGAGACTTACAATGAGCAGTTCTTC. This chain joins TRBV9 and TRBJ2-1; D might be TRBD2 (6 bases). This CDR3 region has 15 residues. CDR1 is SGDLS and CDR2 is YYNGEE in the germline V gene. V was cut by 3 bases and J by 4 bases, with 14 bases left in between. Together with reference TRBV9 and TRBJ2-1, the CDR3 gives the full variable domain: DSGVTQTPKHLITATGQRVTLRCSPRSGDLSVYWYQQSLDQGLQFLIQYYNGEERAKGNILERFSAQQFPDLHSELNLSSLELGDSALYFCASSAGRETYNEQFFGPGTRLTVL.

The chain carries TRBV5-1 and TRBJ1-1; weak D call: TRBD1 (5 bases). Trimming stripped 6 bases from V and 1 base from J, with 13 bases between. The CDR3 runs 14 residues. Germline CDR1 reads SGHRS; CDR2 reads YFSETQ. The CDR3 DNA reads TGCGCCAGCAATGGGGCAGGGAAGAACACTGAAGCTTTCTTT. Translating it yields CASNGAGKNTEAFF.

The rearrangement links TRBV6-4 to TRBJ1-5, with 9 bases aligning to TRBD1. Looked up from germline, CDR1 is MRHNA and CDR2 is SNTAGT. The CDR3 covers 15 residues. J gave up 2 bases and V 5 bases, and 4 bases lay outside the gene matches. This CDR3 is CASSRTGGGNQPQHF. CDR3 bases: TGTGCCAGCAGTCGAACAGGGGGCGGCAATCAGCCCCAGCATTTT.

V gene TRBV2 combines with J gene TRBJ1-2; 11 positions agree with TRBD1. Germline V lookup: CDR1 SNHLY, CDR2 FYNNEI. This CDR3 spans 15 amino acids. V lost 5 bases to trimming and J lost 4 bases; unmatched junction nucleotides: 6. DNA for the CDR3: TGTGCCAGCAGTTCCACCGGGACAGGGGGCTATGGCTACACCTTC. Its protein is CASSSTGTGGYGYTF.

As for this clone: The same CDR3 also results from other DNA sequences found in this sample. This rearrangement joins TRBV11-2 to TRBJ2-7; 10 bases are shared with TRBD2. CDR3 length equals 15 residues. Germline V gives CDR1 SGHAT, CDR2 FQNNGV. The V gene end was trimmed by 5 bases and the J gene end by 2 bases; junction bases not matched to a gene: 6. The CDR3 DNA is TGTGCCAGCAGCCCGCGGACTAGCGGAGCCTACGAGCAGTACTTC. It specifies CASSPRTSGAYEQYF.

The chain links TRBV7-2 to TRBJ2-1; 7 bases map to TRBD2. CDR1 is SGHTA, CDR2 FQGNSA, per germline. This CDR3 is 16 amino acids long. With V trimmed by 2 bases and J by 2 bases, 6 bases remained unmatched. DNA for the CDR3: TGTGCCAGCAGCTTAACCGGGACTACCACCTACAATGAGCAGTTCTTC. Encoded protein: CASSLTGTTTYNEQFF.

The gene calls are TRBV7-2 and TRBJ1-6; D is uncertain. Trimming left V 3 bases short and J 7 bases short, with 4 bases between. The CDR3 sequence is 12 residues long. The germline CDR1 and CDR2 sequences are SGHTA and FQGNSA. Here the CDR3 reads CASSFDNSPLHF. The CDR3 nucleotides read TGTGCCAGCAGCTTTGACAATTCACCCCTCCACTTT.

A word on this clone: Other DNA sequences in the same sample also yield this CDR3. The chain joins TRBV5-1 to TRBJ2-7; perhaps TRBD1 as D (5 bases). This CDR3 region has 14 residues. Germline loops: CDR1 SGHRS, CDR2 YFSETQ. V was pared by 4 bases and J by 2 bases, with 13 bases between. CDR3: CASSLTQGPYEQYF. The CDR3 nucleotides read TGCGCCAGCAGCCTCACCCAGGGCCCCTACGAGCAGTACTTC.

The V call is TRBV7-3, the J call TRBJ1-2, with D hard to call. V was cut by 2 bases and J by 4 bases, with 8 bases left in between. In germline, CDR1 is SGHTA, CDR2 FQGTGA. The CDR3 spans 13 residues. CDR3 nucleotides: TGTGCCAGCAGCTTAGACGGACGCTATGGCTACACCTTC. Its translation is CASSLDGRYGYTF.

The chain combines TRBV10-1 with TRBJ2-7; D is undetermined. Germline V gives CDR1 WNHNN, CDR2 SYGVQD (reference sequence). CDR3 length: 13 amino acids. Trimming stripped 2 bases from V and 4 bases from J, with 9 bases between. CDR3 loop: CASSETRSYEQYF. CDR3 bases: TGCGCCAGCAGTGAGACGAGGAGTTACGAGCAGTACTTC.

The CDR3 reads CASSIDSPYNEQFF. CDR3 coding DNA: TGTGCCAGCAGCATTGACAGTCCCTACAATGAGCAGTTCTTC. The chain couples TRBV7-9 to TRBJ2-1, with D perhaps TRBD1 (5 bases). V lost 5 bases to trimming and J lost 2 bases, with 10 bases between them. CDR1 and CDR2 (germline): SEHNR, FQNEAQ (reference sequence). This CDR3 region has 14 residues.

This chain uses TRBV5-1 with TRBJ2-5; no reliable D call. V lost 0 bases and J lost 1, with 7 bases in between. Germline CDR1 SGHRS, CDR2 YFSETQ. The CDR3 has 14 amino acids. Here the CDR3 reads CASSLVAAQETQYF. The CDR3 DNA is TGCGCCAGCAGCTTGGTGGCCGCCCAAGAGACCCAGTACTTC. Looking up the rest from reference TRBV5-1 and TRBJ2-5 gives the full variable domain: KAGVTQTPRYLIKTRGQQVTLSCSPISGHRSVSWYQQTPGQGLQFLFEYFSETQRNKGNFPGRFSGRQFSNSRSEMNVSTLELGDSALYLCASSLVAAQETQYFGPGTRLLVL.

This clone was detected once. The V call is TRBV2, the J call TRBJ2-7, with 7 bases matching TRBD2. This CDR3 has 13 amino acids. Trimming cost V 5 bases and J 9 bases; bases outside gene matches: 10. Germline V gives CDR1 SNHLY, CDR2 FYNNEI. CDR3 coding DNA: TGTGCCAGCAGTAGCGGGGCAGAGGAAAGGCAGTACTTC. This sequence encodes CASSSGAEERQYF.

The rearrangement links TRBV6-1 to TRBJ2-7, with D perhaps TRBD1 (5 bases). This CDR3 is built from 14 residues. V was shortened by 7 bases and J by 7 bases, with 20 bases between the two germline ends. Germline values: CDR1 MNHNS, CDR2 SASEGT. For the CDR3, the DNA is TGTGCCAGCACCGAACAGGTCCCCCCATATGAGCAGTACTTC. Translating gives CASTEQVPPYEQYF.